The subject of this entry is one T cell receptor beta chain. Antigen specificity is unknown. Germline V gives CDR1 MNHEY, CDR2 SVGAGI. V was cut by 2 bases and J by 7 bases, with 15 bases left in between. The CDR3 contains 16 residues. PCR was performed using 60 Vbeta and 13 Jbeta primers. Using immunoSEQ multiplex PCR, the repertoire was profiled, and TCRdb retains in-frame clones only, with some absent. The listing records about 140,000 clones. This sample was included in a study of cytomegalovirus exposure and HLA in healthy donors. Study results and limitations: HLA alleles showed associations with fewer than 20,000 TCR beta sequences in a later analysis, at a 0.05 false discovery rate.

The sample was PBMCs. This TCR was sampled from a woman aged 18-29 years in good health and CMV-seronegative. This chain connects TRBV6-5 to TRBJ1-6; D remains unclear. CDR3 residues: CASSYGSSLANSPLHF. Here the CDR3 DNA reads TGTGCCAGCAGTTACGGCTCATCTCTAGCGAATTCACCCCTCCACTTT.